This T cell receptor (beta chain) was identified during a study of blood T cell repertoires in COVID-19. Libraries were prepared by immunoSEQ multiplex PCR; TCRdb keeps only in-frame clonotypes and omits some of them. The data show 150,000 to 200,000 clones, roughly 84% seen once. Self-reported history from a screening survey and questionnaire set each donor's cohort. Germline V gives CDR1 MNHEY, CDR2 SVGAGI. This CDR3 is built from 15 residues. V dropped 7 bases and J dropped 1 base, with 15 bases sitting between them. The chain links TRBV6-5 to TRBJ2-3; a possible D gene is TRBD1 (6 bases). The sequenced material came from PBMCs or T cells enriched from blood (not recorded which). The clonotype comes from a human donor with acute COVID-19. The donor label of this sample is uncertain. DNA of the CDR3: TGTGCCAGCACAGTAAGGGGGACGGGCACAGATACGCAGTATTTT. The encoded protein is CASTVRGTGTDTQYF.